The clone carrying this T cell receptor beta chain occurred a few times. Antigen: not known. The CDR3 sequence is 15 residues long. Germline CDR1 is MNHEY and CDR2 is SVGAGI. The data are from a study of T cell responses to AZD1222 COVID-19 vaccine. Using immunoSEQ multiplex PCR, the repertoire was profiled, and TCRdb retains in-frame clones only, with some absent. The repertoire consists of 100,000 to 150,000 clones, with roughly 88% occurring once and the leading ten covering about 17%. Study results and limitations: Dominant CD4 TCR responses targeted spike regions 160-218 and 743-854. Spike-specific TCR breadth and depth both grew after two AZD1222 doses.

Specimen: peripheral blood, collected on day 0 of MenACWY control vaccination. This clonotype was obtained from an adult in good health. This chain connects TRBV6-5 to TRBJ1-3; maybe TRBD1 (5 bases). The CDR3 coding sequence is TGTGGCGGGAGGGTTCAGGGATCGGGCGGAAACACCATATATTTT. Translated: CGGRVQGSGGNTIYF.